This T cell receptor beta chain stems from a study of glioma-infiltrating T cells. Broader study findings: Tissue and blood shared very few CDR3 sequences.

Unmatched junction bases numbered 8, after V lost 6 bases and J lost 2 bases. The CDR3 consists of 16 residues. Germline CDR1 reads MNHNS; CDR2 reads SASEGT. This clonotype was picked up many times. Antigen: not known. Amplification of TCR alpha and beta CDR3 regions from RNA used iRepertoire nested multiplex PCR. One-step reverse transcription and amplification started from approximately 100-400 ng of tissue mRNA or PBMC total RNA. TCRdb re-called the multiplex PCR reads through MiXCR, storing one row per CDR3 protein. The sample carries about 110,000 distinct CDR3 sequences, 25% to 30% recorded once.

The source material was glioma tissue, nonneoplastic brain tissue, or PBMCs (not recorded which). The chain is built from TRBV6-1 and TRBJ1-5, with 9 bases matching TRBD1. The receptor comes from a human donor with low-grade glioma or glioblastoma, undergoing nonglioma brain surgery, or in good health (not recorded which). This CDR3 reads CASSFGTGRRNQPQHF. CDR3 sequence (DNA): TGTGCCAGCAGCTTCGGGACAGGGAGGCGCAATCAGCCCCAGCATTTT.